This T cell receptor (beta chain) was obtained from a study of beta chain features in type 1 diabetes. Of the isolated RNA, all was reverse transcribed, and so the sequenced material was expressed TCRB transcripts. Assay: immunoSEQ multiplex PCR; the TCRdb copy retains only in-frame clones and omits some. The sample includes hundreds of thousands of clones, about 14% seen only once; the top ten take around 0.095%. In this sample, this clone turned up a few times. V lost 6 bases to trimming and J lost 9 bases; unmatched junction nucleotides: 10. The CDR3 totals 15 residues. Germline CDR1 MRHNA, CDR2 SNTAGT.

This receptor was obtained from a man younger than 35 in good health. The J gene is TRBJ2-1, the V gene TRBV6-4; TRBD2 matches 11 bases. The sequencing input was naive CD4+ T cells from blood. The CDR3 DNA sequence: TGTGCCAGCAGCCCCGATAGCGGGAGGGCTGTTGAGCAGTTCTTC. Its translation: CASSPDSGRAVEQFF.